This T cell receptor (beta chain) was documented in a study of blood T cell repertoires in COVID-19. Authors' processing steps: Amplified reference gene primers provided the basis for estimating nucleated cell counts. Using immunoSEQ multiplex PCR, the repertoire was profiled, and TCRdb retains in-frame clones only, with some absent. That table is the source of V, J and clone size, and D and trimming were worked out from the DNA. The profile shows more than 350,000 clones, around 87% of them singletons. Germline CDR1 and CDR2: MNHEY and SVGAGI. Trimming removed 6 bases from V and 2 bases from J; junction bases left unmatched: 6. This CDR3 region has 15 residues.

Input material: PBMCs or T cells enriched from blood (not recorded which). This receptor was identified in a young man who had recovered from COVID-19. This sequence joins TRBV6-5 and TRBJ2-7; 11 bases fit TRBD2. As DNA, the CDR3 is TGTGCCAGCAGCGGAGGGACTAGCGGCACCTACGAGCAGTACTTC. Translating it yields CASSGGTSGTYEQYF.